This T cell receptor beta chain was sequenced during a study of graft-versus-host responses after intestinal transplantation. Between the trimmed V and J ends, which lost 4 bases and 2 bases, there was a span of 19 bases. This CDR3 is built from 17 residues. Germline V gene sequence: CDR1 MGHRA, CDR2 YSYEKL. As regards this clone: The antigen remains undetermined.

The repertoire was sequenced with immunoSEQ multiplex PCR; TCRdb's copy has only in-frame clones and lacks some. The sample contains 85,000 to 110,000 clones, 90% to 95% of which appear only once. This receptor was taken from a human donor who received an intestinal transplant. This specimen consisted of unstimulated CD8+ T cells sorted from spleen or lymph node cells, obtained before intestinal transplant. The chain joins TRBV4-1 to TRBJ2-3; D possibly corresponds to TRBD2 (6 bases). In DNA form, the CDR3 reads TGCGCCAGCAGCCGGAAAATGGAGGGGAGACCCACAGATACGCAGTATTTT. This sequence encodes CASSRKMEGRPTDTQYF.